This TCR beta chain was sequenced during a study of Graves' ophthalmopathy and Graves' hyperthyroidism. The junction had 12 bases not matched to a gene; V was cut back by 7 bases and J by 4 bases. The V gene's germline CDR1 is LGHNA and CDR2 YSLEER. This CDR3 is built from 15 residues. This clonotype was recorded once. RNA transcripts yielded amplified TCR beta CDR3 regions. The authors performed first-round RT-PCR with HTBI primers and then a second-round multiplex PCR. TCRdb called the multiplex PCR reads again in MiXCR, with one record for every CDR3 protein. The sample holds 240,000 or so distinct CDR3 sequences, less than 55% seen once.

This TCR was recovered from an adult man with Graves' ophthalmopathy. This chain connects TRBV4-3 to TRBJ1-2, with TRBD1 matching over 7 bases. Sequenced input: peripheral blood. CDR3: CASIQGEGTVYGYTF. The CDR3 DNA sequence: TGCGCCAGCATCCAGGGGGAGGGAACAGTCTATGGCTACACCTTC.